These T cell receptor beta chains were read from a single sample in a study of cytomegalovirus exposure and HLA in healthy donors. Clones were sequenced by immunoSEQ multiplex PCR, and TCRdb holds only the in-frame ones, with some missing. The sample has about 140,000 clones; approximately 80% are singletons. The sample taken for sequencing was PBMCs. Receptors were obtained from a man aged 35 to 55 in good health and CMV-seronegative. Each CDR3 is given with its conserved first and last residue. The D gene is left open where the match is weak. Only part of the rows carry a size: once, few, many, or a class if the clone is expanded.

>NA|TRBJ2-7|NA|TRBV20-1
CSATLVREQYF
TGCAGTGCTACCCTGGTGAGGGAGCAGTACTTC
>TRBD2|TRBJ2-3|NA|TRBV11-2
CASSSAGEVTDTQYF
TGTGCCAGCAGCTCGGCGGGAGAAGTAACAGATACGCAGTATTTT
>NA|TRBJ2-2|NA|TRBV7-9
CASRAGQNTGELFF
TGTGCCAGCAGAGCGGGACAGAACACCGGGGAGCTGTTTTTT
>TRBD2|TRBJ2-1|NA|TRBV10-3
CAIAPGLADNEQFF
TGTGCCATTGCTCCGGGACTAGCGGACAATGAGCAGTTCTTC
>TRBD2|TRBJ2-5|few|TRBV6-1
CASSWTRSETQYF
TGTGCCAGCAGCTGGACTAGGTCGGAGACCCAGTACTTC
>NA|TRBJ2-1|few|TRBV15
CATTQEGGAFYNEQFF
TGTGCCACCACGCAAGAGGGGGGGGCTTTTTACAATGAGCAGTTCTTC
>NA|TRBJ1-2|NA|TRBV7-9
CASSPSRDGYTF
TGTGCCAGCAGCCCCTCACGGGATGGCTACACCTTC
>NA|TRBJ1-2|NA|TRBV4-1
CASRSPGEKNGYTF
TGCGCCAGCAGATCGCCCGGGGAGAAAAACGGCTACACCTTC
>NA|TRBJ2-3|NA|TRBV27
CASSNGGTDTQYF
TGTGCCAGCAGCAACGGGGGCACAGATACGCAGTATTTT
>TRBD2|TRBJ2-1|NA|TRBV6-5
CASSSGLAAPYNEQFF
TGTGCCAGCAGTTCGGGACTAGCGGCCCCCTACAATGAGCAGTTCTTC
>NA|TRBJ2-3|NA|TRBV4-2
CASSQDETGTDTQYF
TGTGCCAGCAGCCAAGATGAAACAGGCACAGATACGCAGTATTTT
>TRBD2|TRBJ2-1|NA|TRBV5-4
CASSSRAGVIYNEQFF
TGTGCCAGCAGCTCCAGAGCGGGAGTTATCTACAATGAGCAGTTCTTC
>TRBD2|TRBJ2-1|once|TRBV4-1
CASSPSGNYNEQFF
TGCGCCAGCAGCCCTAGCGGGAATTACAATGAGCAGTTCTTC
>TRBD1|TRBJ1-3|NA|TRBV2
CASSPQQTGGNTIYF
TGTGCCAGCAGCCCCCAGCAGACAGGGGGAAACACCATATATTTT
>TRBD2|TRBJ2-4|NA|TRBV7-9
CASSPVGLADKNIQYF
TGTGCCAGCAGCCCCGTTGGGCTAGCGGACAAAAACATTCAGTACTTC
>NA|TRBJ1-1|once|TRBV7-9
CASSLEHQNTEAFF
TGTGCCAGCAGCTTAGAACACCAGAACACTGAAGCTTTCTTT
>NA|TRBJ2-2|NA|TRBV27
CASTPTGYTGELFF
TGTGCCAGCACTCCAACAGGTTACACCGGGGAGCTGTTTTTT
>NA|TRBJ2-3|NA|TRBV15
CATSRDRYTDTQYF
TGTGCCACCAGCAGGGACAGATACACAGATACGCAGTATTTT
>TRBD1|TRBJ2-1|NA|TRBV12-5
CASGLDSLRSGGFSYNEQFF
TGTGCTAGTGGTTTGGACTCGCTTCGTTCAGGGGGCTTCTCCTACAATGAGCAGTTCTTC
>NA|TRBJ2-5|NA|TRBV28
CASSSPAGETQYF
TGTGCCAGCAGTTCCCCGGCGGGAGAGACCCAGTACTTC
>NA|TRBJ2-2|NA|TRBV7-9
CASSLAANTGELFF
TGTGCCAGCAGCTTAGCGGCTAACACCGGGGAGCTGTTTTTT
>NA|TRBJ2-2|NA|TRBV7-2
CASSFLALGDTGELFF
TGTGCCAGCAGCTTCCTAGCCCTGGGCGACACCGGGGAGCTGTTTTTT
>TRBD1|TRBJ2-3|NA|TRBV19
CASSSTGTIRTDTQYF
TGTGCCAGTAGCTCGACAGGGACCATCCGCACAGATACGCAGTATTTT
>TRBD2|TRBJ2-3|NA|TRBV5-1
CASSLEVAGSTDTQYF
TGCGCCAGCAGCTTGGAAGTAGCGGGAAGCACAGATACGCAGTATTTT
>NA|TRBJ1-2|few|TRBV23-1
CASSQPTGHYGYTF
TGCGCCAGCAGTCAACCAACAGGGCACTATGGCTACACCTTC
>TRBD1|TRBJ2-7|NA|TRBV4-1
CASSQGTGTGAYEQYF
TGCGCCAGCAGCCAAGGCACCGGGACAGGAGCCTACGAGCAGTACTTC
>TRBD1|TRBJ1-2|few|TRBV28
CASSSGQPPYGYTF
TGTGCCAGCAGTTCGGGACAGCCCCCCTATGGCTACACCTTC
>TRBD1|TRBJ2-5|once|TRBV19
CASSSDREETQYF
TGTGCCAGTAGTTCCGACAGGGAAGAGACCCAGTACTTC
>NA|TRBJ2-2|NA|TRBV2
CASTPWGETTGELFF
TGTGCCAGCACCCCCTGGGGGGAAACCACCGGGGAGCTGTTTTTT
>NA|TRBJ1-1|NA|TRBV2
CASSGAGDLNTEAFF
TGTGCCAGCAGTGGGGCAGGGGACCTGAACACTGAAGCTTTCTTT
>NA|TRBJ1-1|few|TRBV27
CASSFRFEGTEAFF
TGTGCCAGCAGTTTCAGGTTTGAAGGCACTGAAGCTTTCTTT
>TRBD1|TRBJ1-5|NA|TRBV28
CASFIPDRAQPQHF
TGTGCCAGCTTTATCCCGGACAGGGCTCAGCCCCAGCATTTT
>NA|TRBJ1-1|once|TRBV6-6
CASSLGQTEAFF
TGTGCCAGCAGCCTAGGACAGACTGAAGCTTTCTTT
>NA|TRBJ2-7|NA|TRBV7-9
CASTFSLEYEQYF
TGTGCCAGCACCTTCTCCTTAGAATACGAGCAGTACTTC
>NA|TRBJ2-5|few|TRBV7-3
CASSLGGSQETQYF
TGTGCCAGCAGCTTAGGGGGCTCCCAAGAGACCCAGTACTTC
>TRBD1|TRBJ2-2|NA|TRBV27
CASSFPTGVKNTGELFF
TGTGCCAGCAGTTTCCCTACAGGGGTTAAGAACACCGGGGAGCTGTTTTTT
>NA|TRBJ2-5|NA|TRBV6-5
CASSYQRGETQYF
TGTGCCAGCAGTTACCAAAGGGGAGAGACCCAGTACTTC
>TRBD2|TRBJ2-7|NA|TRBV9
CASSVGTSVEDEQYF
TGTGCCAGCAGCGTGGGGACTAGCGTTGAGGACGAGCAGTACTTC
>NA|TRBJ1-4|NA|TRBV21-1
CASSKDRVANEKLFF
TGTGCCAGCAGCAAAGACCGGGTAGCTAATGAAAAACTGTTTTTT
>NA|TRBJ1-4|NA|TRBV27
CASRSGWPNEKLFF
TGTGCCAGCAGATCAGGGTGGCCTAATGAAAAACTGTTTTTT
>TRBD2|TRBJ2-5|NA|TRBV7-6
CASSLNAGTSGITDEETQYF
TGTGCCAGCAGCTTAAATGCCGGGACTAGCGGGATTACGGATGAAGAGACCCAGTACTTC
>TRBD1|TRBJ2-5|NA|TRBV28
CASTTRTGGFETQYF
TGTGCCAGCACCACCAGGACAGGGGGTTTTGAGACCCAGTACTTC
>NA|TRBJ2-5|NA|TRBV7-2
CASSLENLGTQYF
TGTGCCAGCAGCCTGGAGAATCTGGGGACCCAGTACTTC
>TRBD1|TRBJ1-5|few|TRBV27
CASSLAGGRNQPQHF
TGTGCCAGCAGTTTGGCAGGGGGACGGAATCAGCCCCAGCATTTT
>NA|TRBJ2-7|NA|TRBV10-3
CAISELAASGLNEQYF
TGTGCCATCAGTGAGCTGGCGGCGAGCGGTCTAAACGAGCAGTACTTC
>TRBD1|TRBJ2-5|NA|TRBV6-5
CASSSGQGETQYF
TGTGCCAGCAGTTCCGGACAGGGAGAGACCCAGTACTTC
>NA|TRBJ2-5|NA|TRBV29-1
CSVVAAGLASPETQYF
TGCAGCGTTGTAGCTGCAGGGCTGGCCTCTCCAGAGACCCAGTACTTC
>NA|TRBJ2-7|NA|TRBV5-4
CASSSGQTDLEQYF
TGTGCCAGCAGCTCCGGACAGACGGACCTCGAGCAGTACTTC
>TRBD1|TRBJ2-3|NA|TRBV6-6
CASSPLDRETDTQYF
TGTGCCAGCAGCCCCCTGGACAGGGAGACAGATACGCAGTATTTT
>TRBD1|TRBJ2-1|NA|TRBV27
CASTADRVGYNEQFF
TGTGCCAGCACCGCGGACAGGGTCGGCTACAATGAGCAGTTCTTC
>TRBD2|TRBJ2-7|once|TRBV19
CASSSPEVAGGYEQYF
TGTGCCAGTAGTAGCCCTGAGGTAGCGGGAGGCTACGAGCAGTACTTC
>NA|TRBJ2-5|NA|TRBV2
CASTGGFGKTQYF
TGTGCCAGCACGGGGGGCTTTGGGAAGACCCAGTACTTC
>NA|TRBJ2-1|NA|TRBV19
CASSVTVSYNEQFF
TGTGCCAGTAGTGTAACGGTTTCCTACAATGAGCAGTTCTTC
>TRBD1|TRBJ2-5|NA|TRBV25-1
CASSGTGGQETQYF
TGTGCCAGCAGCGGGACAGGGGGGCAAGAGACCCAGTACTTC
>NA|TRBJ1-2|NA|TRBV30
CAWSVTAGGYTF
TGTGCCTGGAGTGTGACCGCGGGAGGCTACACCTTC